This T cell receptor (beta chain) was recorded in a study of OX40 agonist ivuxolimab in advanced cancers. General notes on the study: Ivuxolimab, which targeted the costimulatory receptor OX40 (CD134), was an agonistic, fully human IgG2 monoclonal antibody. Three dose-escalation patients achieved partial responses, one with hepatocellular carcinoma and two with cutaneous melanoma. The paper covers the monotherapy dose-escalation part of the phase I ivuxolimab trial, which included N = 52 patients. In the dose-escalation cohort, over 65% of patients were male, and the mean age was approximately 55 years, with a range of about 23 to 85. Prior anti-PD-1, anti-PD-L1 or anti-CTLA-4 therapy was permitted, and checkpoint inhibitors had been received by roughly two fifths of dose-escalation patients. The purpose of peripheral TCRbeta sequencing was to test whether ivuxolimab changed TCR sequence diversity and led to clonal T-cell expansion. Among the approximately 54 dose-escalation patients, 19 had hepatocellular carcinoma, roughly 15 melanoma, 9 renal cell carcinoma and 9 head and neck cancer. Intravenous ivuxolimab was administered to patients every 2 weeks at six dose levels: 0.01, 0.1, 0.3, 1.5, 3 and 10 mg/kg.

The trial excluded patients who had a history of autoimmune disease or who were on systemic immunosuppression. Peripheral blood for TCR sequencing was collected from all dose cohorts at baseline, on cycle 4 day 1, and on cycle 7 day 1. Samples were obtained from an open-label, multicenter, first-in-human phase I dose-escalation trial of ivuxolimab. Adults with locally advanced or metastatic head and neck squamous cell, hepatocellular, melanoma or renal cell carcinoma were enrolled in the trial. Before TCR sequencing, CD4+ T cells and CD8+ T cells from peripheral blood were sorted into separate populations. Genomic DNA was extracted from sorted cells for sequencing of the TCRbeta CDR3 region. TCRbeta CDR3 regions were sequenced using the immunoSEQ Assay. The table comes from immuneACCESS by way of TCRdb, which keeps in-frame sequences with V and J called. Part of the clones is missing from these tables; in studies checked, under half for an unresolved V gene and the rest for unknown reasons. In this sample the table shows under 20,000 clones, about two thirds of which occur a single time. Roughly 24% of the sample lies in the top ten.

The cysteine opens and the phenylalanine closes a CDR3 of 13 amino acids. CDR3 DNA only is kept here, 39 bases in frame from base 1. The trim is 4 bases for V and 7 bases for J, with a gap of 13 bases between the germline ends. For CDR1 and CDR2, the germline V gene (reference sequence) lists SEHNR and FQNEAQ. Details on this clone: It lacks a known antigen. The sample holds no much larger clone one base away, and base qualities are not on file.

Results the study describes overall, beyond this receptor: The antigen specificity of the clonally expanded peripheral T cells was not determined. Low levels of normalized T-cell clonal expansion were also shown by some nonresponding patients. After ivuxolimab, expanded clones were on average more numerous among CD8+ T cells than among CD4+ T cells. At doses from 0.1 to 3.0 mg/kg, clonal expansion was seen in both CD4+ and CD8+ blood T cells between baseline and week 6. In partial responders in the 0.1-3.0 mg/kg groups, normalized peripheral clonal expansion was found to be among the lowest, especially among CD8+ T cells.

The chain uses TRBV7-9 and TRBJ1-1; the D segment cannot be called with confidence. The clonotype was recovered from an adult with an advanced solid tumor such as melanoma, head and neck, liver or kidney cancer. Sequencing was performed on CD4+ or CD8+ T cells sorted from blood, taken in a trial of the OX40 agonist ivuxolimab. The sequence in DNA is TGTGCCAGCAGCTCTGCATGGGGAAATGAAGCTTTCTTT. The resulting protein is CASSSAWGNEAFF.